These T cell receptor beta chains were read from a single sample in a study of brain metastases from non-small cell lung cancer. Libraries were prepared by immunoSEQ multiplex PCR; TCRdb keeps only in-frame clonotypes and omits some of them. This table holds over a thousand clones, less than 90% found once. Material: primary lung tumor tissue. These TCRs come from a donor at least 40 years old with non-small cell lung cancer. CDR3s leave out the opening cysteine and the closing phenylalanine or tryptophan. Each record gives: V gene, J gene, D gene, CDR3 protein. D genes are given only for firm matches.

v_call: TRBV5-1
j_call: TRBJ2-7
d_call: NA
cdr3_aa: ASSSRDTGSEQY

v_call: TRBV7-9
j_call: TRBJ2-3
d_call: TRBD2
cdr3_aa: ASSPSGGGTDTQY

v_call: TRBV7-2
j_call: TRBJ1-4
d_call: NA
cdr3_aa: ASSTGRREKLF

v_call: TRBV19
j_call: TRBJ2-7
d_call: TRBD1
cdr3_aa: ASRISTGGGYEQY

v_call: TRBV27
j_call: TRBJ2-5
d_call: NA
cdr3_aa: ASSPGTRGETQY

v_call: TRBV9
j_call: TRBJ1-5
d_call: NA
cdr3_aa: ASSFEGFSNQPQH

v_call: TRBV28
j_call: TRBJ1-5
d_call: NA
cdr3_aa: ASSFGGVMGPQH

v_call: TRBV18
j_call: TRBJ1-2
d_call: TRBD1
cdr3_aa: ASSPSPGQGVDGYT

v_call: TRBV5-1
j_call: TRBJ2-2
d_call: TRBD2
cdr3_aa: ASSLSGRQAPGELF

v_call: TRBV6-5
j_call: TRBJ1-5
d_call: NA
cdr3_aa: ASSQDSLNQPQH

v_call: TRBV5-8
j_call: TRBJ2-5
d_call: NA
cdr3_aa: ASSQTADIEETQY

v_call: TRBV6-5
j_call: TRBJ1-2
d_call: NA
cdr3_aa: ASGLGGVTRYGYT

v_call: TRBV5-1
j_call: TRBJ1-4
d_call: NA
cdr3_aa: ASSLWGEREKLF

v_call: TRBV9
j_call: TRBJ2-1
d_call: NA
cdr3_aa: ASSVAPLGGTEQF

v_call: TRBV5-1
j_call: TRBJ2-5
d_call: TRBD1
cdr3_aa: ASSLTGAAQETQY

v_call: TRBV5-5
j_call: TRBJ1-2
d_call: NA
cdr3_aa: ASSRDNYGYT

v_call: TRBV28
j_call: TRBJ2-4
d_call: TRBD1
cdr3_aa: ASKTAGTETAKNIQY

v_call: TRBV29-1
j_call: TRBJ1-4
d_call: TRBD1
cdr3_aa: SVGTGTTEKLF

v_call: TRBV7-3
j_call: TRBJ2-6
d_call: NA
cdr3_aa: ASSPSTASGANVLT

v_call: TRBV19
j_call: TRBJ1-5
d_call: TRBD1
cdr3_aa: ASSWQGASNQPQH

v_call: TRBV3-1/TRBV3-2
j_call: TRBJ2-1
d_call: TRBD2
cdr3_aa: ASSQDGLAAYNEQF